This TCR beta chain was found in a study of T cell responses to AZD1222 COVID-19 vaccine (dated by TCRdb to the early 2020s). General notes on the study: AZD1222 recipients with second doses at about 4 weeks or about 12 weeks were pooled, because spike-specific TCR depth and breadth did not differ between schedules. Trial participants were enrolled by age into subgroups of 18-55, 56-69 and 70-plus years, and around 150, 28 and 57 TCR-sequenced participants, respectively, were included in these subgroups. TCR sequencing was performed for approximately 240 trial participants, of whom approximately 200 were given two doses of AZD1222 and around 26 were given two doses of MenACWY control vaccine.

The cysteine opens and the phenylalanine closes a CDR3 of 17 amino acids. Only the CDR3 portion is preserved as DNA: 51 bases, with reading frame beginning at the first base. Via the germline V gene, CDR1 is SGHTA and CDR2 FQGNSA. V lost 5 bases and J lost 0 bases; the stretch between them is 19 bases long. Note on this clone: This receptor's antigen is unknown. Base quality data are lacking; no much larger clone is found one base away.

The CDR3 regions of human TCRbeta chains were subjected to immunosequencing. Per the original workflow: Repertoire TCRs were checked for matches against a reference library of SARS-CoV-2-specific TCRs that had been generated using the MIRA antigen-specificity platform. Breadth was defined as the fraction of unique TCRs that were SARS-CoV-2-associated, and depth was defined as the fraction of total T cells that were SARS-CoV-2-associated. Using the MIRA data, every spike-specific TCR was mapped to the spike region that the TCR reacted to and assigned to either a CD4 or a CD8 class. Log10-transformed breadth and depth values were compared by one-way ANOVA with Sidak's multiple comparisons tests. Imported from immuneACCESS, the table was reduced by TCRdb to in-frame sequences with V and J called. These copies leave out some clones; in studies compared against another copy, an unresolved V gene accounts for under half, and the cause of the remainder is not known. V, J and clone size are those of that table, while D and trimming were read from the DNA. The sample has approximately 180,000 clones on record, roughly 88% of them singletons. Approximately 8% of the sample belongs to the ten largest clones.

General findings and caveats noted by the study authors: Most participants were white British and females outnumbered males, and the authors suggested that clonal diversity may have been underestimated. Epitopes outside the regions mutated in the B.1.351 and B.1.1.7 variants were reportedly recognized by nearly half of the unique spike-specific TCRs. Conclusions about previously exposed vaccinees are limited, since just a handful of AZD1222 recipients were seropositive for SARS-CoV-2 at baseline. A significant rise in spike-specific TCR breadth and depth was observed after two AZD1222 doses relative to day 0 and relative to MenACWY recipients. Because no day 14 peak-response samples were available, the repertoires could be characterized only after the peak T cell response. The vaccine-associated CD4 TCRs covered the entire spike protein, and the dominant responses fell in regions 160-218 and 743-854. In the small 56-69-year group, the increase in depth fell short of significance, most likely because of low power.

The time point label, read with the paper, signifies: baseline before first vaccination. The vaccinee samples were drawn from two UK trials, COV001 and COV002, one of which was a single-blind randomized controlled phase 2/3 trial testing AZD1222 (ChAdOx1 nCoV-19) in healthy adults. For TCRbeta chain sequencing, PBMC samples were collected from trial participants at day 0 and at day 28 after the second dose. Sequenced here: peripheral blood, sampled on day 0 of AZD1222 vaccination. The chain couples TRBV7-2 to TRBJ1-1, with the identity of the D gene unclear. The TCR was taken from an adult in good health. The CDR3 reads CASSPRGVRLMNTEAFF. Read as DNA, the sequence is TGTGCCAGCAGCCCCCGAGGAGTGAGACTCATGAACACTGAAGCTTTCTTT.